This T cell receptor (beta chain) stems from a study of blood T cell repertoires in COVID-19. CDR1 SGHNT and CDR2 YYREEE come from the germline V gene (reference sequence). The CDR3 extends over 15 amino acids. Trimming stripped 2 bases from V and 4 bases from J, with 12 bases between. Some clones are missing from TCRdb's copy, which holds only in-frame ones; the method was immunoSEQ multiplex PCR. Of 250,000 to 300,000 clones listed, approximately 86% are singletons. The genes are TRBV5-4 and TRBJ2-2; possible D gene TRBD2, 6 bases. The TCR comes from a man aged 25 to 40 with active or convalescent COVID-19. Sequenced sample: peripheral blood. The CDR3, as DNA: TGTGCCAGCAGCTTAGGAGGGGTTGGCACCGGGGAGCTGTTTTTT. Protein product: CASSLGGVGTGELFF.